Each of the 20 T cell receptor beta chains below was sequenced from the same sample in a study of T-cell memory formation after mild COVID-19. TCRdb reprocessed the 5' RACE reads via MiXCR and lists one record per CDR3 protein. The sample has 110,000 to 150,000 distinct CDR3 sequences, around 14% seen once; the top ten hold around 27%. Sequencing was carried out using PBMCs or a T cell subset sorted from them (not recorded which). Source of these receptors: an adult woman who had mild COVID-19 (a few samples of this study predate the infection). Cell type and time point are not known.

The table lists this clonotype with many counts. An end of the junction differs from the germline gene, which may be a read error. This chain joins TRBV5-1 and TRBJ2-1; 7 bases agree with TRBD2. The germline CDR1 and CDR2 sequences are SGHRS and YFSETQ. This CDR3 contains 15 residues. The DNA for the CDR3 is TGTGCCAGCAGTTTGGGCGGGAGCTCCTACAATGAGCAGTTCTTC. Encoded protein: CASSLGGSSYNEQFF.

The table lists this clonotype with a few counts. V usage is TRBV7-6 and J usage is TRBJ2-5; D is unclear. The V gene lost 3 bases and the J gene lost 5 bases, with 16 bases spanning the gap. CDR3 length equals 15 residues. Germline CDR1 reads SGHVS; CDR2 reads FNYEAQ. CDR3 bases: TGTGCCAGCAGCTTGGTCATAGGGCGCCGGGAGACCCAGTACTTC. It is translated as CASSLVIGRRETQYF.

This clonotype has just a few counts. The gene calls are TRBV2 and TRBJ2-3; weak D call: TRBD2 (5 bases). Germline values: CDR1 SNHLY, CDR2 FYNNEI. Trimming stripped 4 bases from V and 1 base from J, with 12 bases between. CDR3 length equals 15 residues. The CDR3 reads CASSAYAAGTDTQYF. The CDR3, as DNA: TGTGCCAGCAGTGCGTACGCAGCGGGCACAGATACGCAGTATTTT.

The table lists this clonotype with many counts. J is TRBJ2-5 and V is TRBV5-1, with TRBD1 matching 8 bases. Per germline, CDR1 SGHRS and CDR2 YFSETQ. V dropped 4 bases and J dropped 3; count of bases not matched to a gene: 5. This CDR3 has 14 amino acids. The CDR3: CASSPGQGEETQYF. CDR3 nucleotide sequence: TGCGCCAGCAGCCCAGGACAGGGCGAAGAGACCCAGTACTTC. The complete variable domain, with remaining parts taken from reference TRBV5-1 and TRBJ2-5, reads KAGVTQTPRYLIKTRGQQVTLSCSPISGHRSVSWYQQTPGQGLQFLFEYFSETQRNKGNFPGRFSGRQFSNSRSEMNVSTLELGDSALYLCASSPGQGEETQYFGPGTRLLVL.

This clonotype occurred many times. The chain recombines TRBV7-6 with TRBJ2-1; D gene unclear. The V gene lost 5 bases and the J gene lost 4 bases, with 9 bases spanning the gap. Germline V lookup: CDR1 SGHVS, CDR2 FNYEAQ. The CDR3 sequence is 13 residues long. The CDR3 reads CASSPWAYNEQFF. CDR3 DNA: TGTGCCAGCAGCCCATGGGCGTACAATGAGCAGTTCTTC.

J is TRBJ2-7 and V is TRBV29-1; no reliable D call. Germline CDR1 and CDR2: SQVTM and ANQGSEA. The CDR3 runs 14 residues. The V and J ends lost 6 bases and 3 bases respectively, with 18 bases between them. In DNA form, the CDR3 reads TGCAGCGTGGAATTCCCTTCGACGGACTACGAGCAGTACTTC. It yields the protein CSVEFPSTDYEQYF.

The genes are TRBV12-3 or TRBV12-4 and TRBJ2-7; 8 positions agree with TRBD1. V gave up 5 bases and J gave up 2 bases; unmatched junction bases: 5. The CDR3 consists of 14 residues. The CDR3 DNA reads as TGTGCCAGCAGTCCTTGGGACAGGCCCTACGAGCAGTACTTC. It translates to CASSPWDRPYEQYF.

This chain joins TRBV3-1 and TRBJ2-5; 10 nucleotides line up with TRBD1. The CDR3 runs to 16 residues. V lost 0 bases to trimming and J lost 2 bases; unmatched junction nucleotides: 3. Germline V gene sequence: CDR1 LGHDT, CDR2 YNNKEL (reference sequence). CDR3 DNA sequence: TGTGCCAGCAGCCAAGAACCGGGACAGGGGCAAGAGACCCAGTACTTC. It specifies CASSQEPGQGQETQYF.

This clonotype was seen a few times. The rearrangement joins TRBV6-2 or TRBV6-3 to TRBJ2-1; 8 nucleotides match TRBD1. Germline V CDR1 and CDR2: MNHEY, SVGEGT. This CDR3 region has 12 residues. V trimming: 8 bases; J trimming: 10 bases; junction bases outside the gene matches: 7. For the CDR3, the DNA is TGTGCCAGCGGGCAGGGGGCTCTAGAGCAGTTCTTC. Residues: CASGQGALEQFF.

This clonotype appeared a few times. This chain uses TRBV7-8 with TRBJ2-3; 8 nucleotides agree with TRBD2. Per the germline V gene, CDR1 is SGHVS and CDR2 is FQNEAQ. The junction had 12 bases not matched to a gene; V was cut back by 5 bases and J by 2 bases. This CDR3 region has 17 residues. The CDR3 protein is CASSVTGTRGFTDTQYF. CDR3 bases: TGTGCCAGCAGCGTCACCGGGACTAGAGGCTTCACAGATACGCAGTATTTT.

This sequence joins TRBV7-9 and TRBJ2-1; TRBD2 might be the D (6 bases). This CDR3 has 14 amino acids. Trimming took 4 bases from V and 7 from J, leaving 14 bases between them. CDR1 is SEHNR and CDR2 is FQNEAQ in the germline V gene (reference sequence). The CDR3 loop reads CASSSPTAGNEQFF. CDR3 DNA: TGTGCCAGCAGCTCCCCAACCGCGGGAAATGAGCAGTTCTTC.

The rearrangement joins TRBV7-9 to TRBJ2-7; TRBD1 is a possible D gene (5 bases). The CDR3 has 14 amino acids. V dropped 5 bases and J dropped 0 bases, with 11 bases sitting between them. Germline V gene sequence: CDR1 SEHNR, CDR2 FQNEAQ (reference sequence). Here the CDR3 DNA reads TGTGCCAGCAGCCCCGAGGACAACTCCTACGAGCAGTACTTC. This translates into CASSPEDNSYEQYF.

This clonotype was seen a few times. The V and J genes are TRBV4-1 and TRBJ2-1, with D perhaps TRBD1 or TRBD2 (5 bases each). CDR1 is MGHRA and CDR2 is YSYEKL in the germline V gene. Trimming pared 0 bases from V and 6 bases from J, leaving 9 bases between. This CDR3 has 14 amino acids. This CDR3 reads CASSQERGPNEQFF. CDR3 nucleotides: TGCGCCAGCAGCCAAGAGAGGGGACCCAATGAGCAGTTCTTC.

This clonotype was observed a few times. J is TRBJ2-7 and V is TRBV4-3; D is uncertain. CDR3 length: 13 residues. The ends were cut back, 1 base at V and 7 bases at J, with 11 bases in the middle. Germline values: CDR1 LGHNA, CDR2 YSLEER. As DNA, the CDR3 is TGCGCCAGCAGCCAAGGAAAGAATTCGGAGCAGTACTTC. This encodes CASSQGKNSEQYF.

The chain joins TRBV2 to TRBJ1-5; no clear D. Trimming left V 6 bases short and J 6 bases short, with 15 bases between. Looked up from germline, CDR1 is SNHLY and CDR2 is FYNNEI. CDR3 length: 14 residues. Here the CDR3 DNA reads TGTGCCAGCAGCGGAACAGAGGTGGGTCAGCCCCAGCATTTT. It translates to CASSGTEVGQPQHF.

CDR3 nucleotides: TGTGCCAGCAGGGCCAGGGACAACTATGGCTACACCTTC. It is translated as CASRARDNYGYTF. V and J are TRBV7-9 and TRBJ1-2, with D maybe TRBD1 (5 bases). The CDR3 runs 13 residues. CDR1 SEHNR and CDR2 FQNEAQ come from the germline V gene (reference sequence). V lost 6 bases and J 2 bases, leaving 10 bases between the germline ends.

This clonotype was observed a handful of times. The rearrangement joins TRBV29-1 to TRBJ2-1, with D possibly matching TRBD1 (5 bases). Per germline, CDR1 SQVTM and CDR2 ANQGSEA. The ends were cut back, 4 bases at V and 4 bases at J, with 11 bases in the middle. CDR3 size: 13 residues. The CDR3 here is CSVGQKPYNEQFF. CDR3 bases: TGCAGCGTTGGACAGAAGCCATACAATGAGCAGTTCTTC.

The table lists this clonotype with a few counts. CDR3 protein: CASSLLRSNQPQHF. Here the CDR3 DNA reads TGTGCCAGCAGCTTATTAAGGAGCAATCAGCCCCAGCATTTT. The genes are TRBV7-6 and TRBJ1-5; D is unclear. The CDR3 totals 14 residues. V lost 2 bases and J 1 base, leaving 6 bases between the germline ends. Germline V gene data show CDR1 as SGHVS and CDR2 as FNYEAQ. The whole variable domain, filled in from reference TRBV7-6 and TRBJ1-5, reads GAGVSQSPRYKVTKRGQDVALRCDPISGHVSLYWYRQALGQGPEFLTYFNYEAQQDKSGLPNDRFSAERPEGSISTLTIQRTEQRDSAMYRCASSLLRSNQPQHFGDGTRLSIL.

This chain joins TRBV5-5 and TRBJ2-1, with 7 nucleotides matching TRBD2. Germline V gene sequence: CDR1 SGHKS, CDR2 YYEKEE (reference sequence). The junction had 9 bases not matched to a gene; V was cut back by 0 bases and J by 0 bases. The CDR3 sequence is 18 residues long. CDR3 region: CASSLGAAGEFSYNEQFF. The CDR3 coding sequence is TGTGCCAGCAGCTTGGGGGCGGCGGGGGAGTTCTCCTACAATGAGCAGTTCTTC. Full variable domain (outside the CDR3, taken from reference TRBV5-5 and TRBJ2-1): DAGVTQSPTHLIKTRGQQVTLRCSPISGHKSVSWYQQVLGQGPQFIFQYYEKEERGRGNFPDRFSARQFPNYSSELNVNALLLGDSALYLCASSLGAAGEFSYNEQFFGPGTRLTVL.

This clonotype was found a few times. This CDR3 is CASSLSASGGAYEQYF. In nucleotides, the CDR3 is TGTGCCAGCAGCTTGTCAGCTAGCGGGGGGGCCTACGAGCAGTACTTC. The gene calls are TRBV5-6 and TRBJ2-7; 12 bases align to TRBD2. The CDR3 is 16 amino acids. The V gene's germline CDR1 is SGHDT and CDR2 YYEEEE. With 1 base clipped from V and 2 bases from J, the junction kept 4 bases outside the gene matches.